This entry is about one TCR beta chain. Its antigen is not identified. CDR1 and CDR2 from the germline V gene are KGHSH and LQKENI. Trimming took off 6 bases at V and 3 bases at J, with 14 bases between the two ends. This CDR3 region has 14 residues. This entry comes from a study of a mutant IDH1 vaccine in newly diagnosed glioma. Study information: Standard pretreatment was either radiotherapy, temozolomide, or, for most, radiochemotherapy with temozolomide.

TCRdb's table, derived via immunoSEQ multiplex PCR, lists solely in-frame clones and lacks some. The sample lists tens of thousands of clones, approximately 75% occurring once. Time point described: week 47, end of study. One vaccine dose held 300 ug of mutant IDH1 20-mer peptide and came with topical imiquimod. During weeks 1, 3, 5, 7, 11, 15, 19 and 23, patients received eight vaccinations. The V call is TRBV18, the J call TRBJ1-1, with D hard to call. The sequencing used PBMCs, collected from a glioma patient whose treatment included an IDH1 peptide vaccine. This receptor was taken from a man in his fifties with glioma. CDR3 protein: CASSRGWSDTEAFF. The CDR3, as DNA: TGTGCCAGCTCCCGAGGATGGTCGGACACTGAAGCTTTCTTT.